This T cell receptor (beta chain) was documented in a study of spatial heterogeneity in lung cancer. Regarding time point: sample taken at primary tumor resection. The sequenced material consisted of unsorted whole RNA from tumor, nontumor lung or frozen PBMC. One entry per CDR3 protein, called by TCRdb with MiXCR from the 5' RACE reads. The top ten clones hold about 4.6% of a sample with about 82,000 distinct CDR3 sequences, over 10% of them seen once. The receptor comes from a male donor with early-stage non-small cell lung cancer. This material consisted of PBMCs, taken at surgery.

The CDR3 nucleotides read TGCGCCAGCAGCCCAACCCGGGGACAGGGCCACCTCGCTGAAGCTTTCTTT. Translated, it gives CASSPTRGQGHLAEAFF. The V gene is TRBV5-1, the J gene TRBJ1-1; TRBD1 aligns across 9 bases. Germline loops: CDR1 SGHRS, CDR2 YFSETQ. This CDR3 comprises 17 residues. With 4 bases clipped from V and 6 bases from J, the junction kept 16 bases outside the gene matches.